The next 30 T cell receptor beta chains were all read from a single sample in a study of OX40 agonist ivuxolimab in advanced cancers. Generated by immunoSEQ multiplex PCR, the TCRdb table keeps only in-frame clones and is missing some. The repertoire holds 70,000 to 80,000 clones, with about nine tenths as singletons. The sequencing used CD4+ or CD8+ T cells sorted from blood, collected in a trial of the OX40 agonist ivuxolimab. The receptors come from an adult with an advanced solid tumor such as melanoma, head and neck, liver or kidney cancer.

The rearrangement joins TRBV6-5 to TRBJ1-3; D is possibly TRBD1 (5 bases). V gave up 2 bases and J gave up 0 bases, with 11 bases separating them. Germline loops: CDR1 MNHEY, CDR2 SVGAGI. The CDR3 contains 16 residues. CDR3 in amino acids: CASSYGTGNSGNTIYF. Here the CDR3 DNA reads TGTGCCAGCAGTTACGGGACGGGAAACTCTGGAAACACCATATATTTT.

J is TRBJ1-3 and V is TRBV11-2; the D gene is possibly TRBD1 (5 bases). CDR3 size: 15 residues. Looked up from germline, CDR1 is SGHAT and CDR2 is FQNNGV. Trimming took 5 bases from V and 0 from J, leaving 11 bases between them. The CDR3 sequence: CASSTGTNSGNTIYF. DNA for the CDR3: TGTGCCAGCAGCACAGGCACTAACTCTGGAAACACCATATATTTT.

The rearrangement links TRBV6-5 to TRBJ1-1; D is ambiguous. Trimming left V 2 bases short and J 8 bases short, with 12 bases between. The CDR3 is 13 amino acids. CDR1 is MNHEY, CDR2 SVGAGI, per germline. The CDR3 nucleotides read TGTGCCAGCAGTTACCCATTTGGAGGGGAAGCTTTCTTT. It codes for CASSYPFGGEAFF.

The chain recombines TRBV6-5 with TRBJ2-7; D possibly uses TRBD1 or TRBD2 (6 bases each). The CDR3 spans 14 residues. Germline CDR1 and CDR2: MNHEY and SVGAGI. V shed 2 bases and J shed 1 base, with 9 bases lying between them. The CDR3 is CASSYGGRSYEQYF. DNA for the CDR3: TGTGCCAGCAGTTACGGGGGGCGGTCCTACGAGCAGTACTTC.

This clone has only one observation. V is TRBV7-9 and J is TRBJ2-3; D possibly corresponds to TRBD2 (6 bases). Germline V gives CDR1 SEHNR, CDR2 FQNEAQ (reference sequence). V dropped 5 bases and J dropped 6 bases, with 12 bases sitting between them. CDR3 length equals 13 residues. The CDR3 DNA reads as TGTGCCAGCAGCAATAGGAGGGCGGATACGCAGTATTTT. The encoded protein is CASSNRRADTQYF. Together with reference TRBV7-9 and TRBJ2-3, the CDR3 gives the full variable domain: DTGVSQNPRHKITKRGQNVTFRCDPISEHNRLYWYRQTLGQGPEFLTYFQNEAQLEKSRLLSDRFSAERPKGSFSTLEIQRTEQGDSAMYLCASSNRRADTQYFGPGTRLTVL.

The gene calls are TRBV9 and TRBJ2-1, with 9 bases lining up with TRBD2. The CDR3 spans 15 residues. Germline loops: CDR1 SGDLS, CDR2 YYNGEE. After removal of 0 bases from V and 10 bases from J, the junction contained 8 bases not matched to a gene. The CDR3 here is CASSVDNSGRGEQFF. CDR3 nucleotides: TGTGCCAGCAGCGTAGATAATAGCGGGAGAGGGGAGCAGTTCTTC.

The chain carries TRBV5-1 and TRBJ2-1; TRBD2 matches 7 bases. Germline lookup yields CDR1 SGHRS and CDR2 YFSETQ. CDR3 length: 15 amino acids. The V segment lost 0 bases and the J segment 10 bases; nucleotides outside the gene matches: 10. The CDR3 nucleotides read TGCGCCAGCAGCTTGGATGGTAGCGGGTACGGCGAGCAGTTCTTC. This sequence encodes CASSLDGSGYGEQFF.

The chain is built from TRBV11-3 and TRBJ1-2; possibly TRBD1 for D (6 bases). The CDR3 covers 15 residues. V gave up 5 bases and J gave up 3 bases, with 16 bases separating them. The germline V gene encodes CDR1 SGHNT and CDR2 YENEEA. The CDR3 DNA reads TGTGCCAGCAGCCAAGAGGGGGGGAGGCACTATGGCTACACCTTC. This translates into CASSQEGGRHYGYTF. Full variable domain (rest looked up from reference TRBV11-3 and TRBJ1-2): EAGVVQSPRYKIIEKKQPVAFWCNPISGHNTLYWYLQNLGQGPELLIRYENEEAVDDSQLPKDRFSAERLKGVDSTLKIQPAELGDSAVYLCASSQEGGRHYGYTFGSGTRLTVV.

V usage is TRBV5-5 and J usage is TRBJ1-3; possible D gene TRBD1, 6 bases. V was clipped by 4 bases and J by 0 bases, with 14 bases between them. CDR1 and CDR2 from the germline V gene are SGHKS and YYEKEE (reference sequence). The CDR3 contains 16 residues. This chain's CDR3 is CASSRGHQSSGNTIYF. The CDR3 DNA is TGTGCCAGCAGCCGGGGACACCAGAGCTCTGGAAACACCATATATTTT.

This chain uses TRBV28 with TRBJ2-5, with a tentative D call TRBD1 (5 bases). V was cut by 2 bases and J by 4 bases, with 11 bases left in between. In germline, CDR1 is MDHEN, CDR2 SYDVKM. The length of the CDR3 is 14 residues. DNA for the CDR3: TGTGCCAGCAGTTTAACAGGTGGGATAGAGACCCAGTACTTC. This sequence encodes CASSLTGGIETQYF. The full variable domain, in which reference TRBV28 and TRBJ2-5 provide the parts outside the CDR3, is DVKVTQSSRYLVKRTGEKVFLECVQDMDHENMFWYRQDPGLGLRLIYFSYDVKMKEKGDIPEGYSVSREKKERFSLILESASTNQTSMYLCASSLTGGIETQYFGPGTRLLVL.

The genes are TRBV7-9 and TRBJ2-7, with a tentative D call TRBD2 (5 bases). This CDR3 contains 15 residues. CDR1 and CDR2 (germline): SEHNR, FQNEAQ (reference sequence). Trimming left V 1 base short and J 3 bases short, with 13 bases between. CDR3 bases: TGTGCCAGCAGCTTAGAGGCCGGACTCAACTACGAGCAGTACTTC. Its translation: CASSLEAGLNYEQYF.

The V call is TRBV29-1, the J call TRBJ2-1, with 9 nucleotides matching TRBD1. CDR3 size: 11 residues. Germline V gene sequence: CDR1 SQVTM, CDR2 ANQGSEA. Trimming took 7 bases from V and 7 from J; bases not matched to a gene: 2. CDR3 nucleotides: TGCAGCGGTGGGACAGGGAATGAGCAGTTCTTC. Residues: CSGGTGNEQFF.

This chain uses TRBV30 with TRBJ1-3; D unresolved. Trimming shortened V by 5 bases and J by 0 bases, and 8 bases separated the two germline ends. This CDR3 contains 13 residues. The germline V gene has CDR1 GTSNPN and CDR2 SVGIG (reference sequence). CDR3 amino acids: CAWGGNSGNTIYF. CDR3 bases: TGTGCCTGGGGTGGGAACTCTGGAAACACCATATATTTT.

The chain uses TRBV14 and TRBJ1-3; 7 bases align to TRBD1. This CDR3 has 19 residues. V shed 2 bases and J 0 bases; nucleotides not matched to a gene: 13. Germline V gene sequence: CDR1 SGHDN, CDR2 FVKESK. The CDR3 is CASSQREPGQALSGNTIYF. CDR3 nucleotides: TGTGCCAGCAGCCAAAGAGAACCCGGACAGGCACTCTCTGGAAACACCATATATTTT.

The chain employs TRBV7-9 and TRBJ2-2; TRBD1 agrees at 11 bases. Germline V CDR1 and CDR2: SEHNR, FQNEAQ (reference sequence). The junction had 11 bases not matched to a gene; V was cut back by 4 bases and J by 1 base. The length of the CDR3 is 19 residues. The CDR3 loop is CASSSGTGGNRGNTGELFF. CDR3 in DNA: TGTGCCAGCAGCTCCGGGACAGGGGGAAATAGGGGGAACACCGGGGAGCTGTTTTTT. Full variable domain (rest looked up from reference TRBV7-9 and TRBJ2-2): DTGVSQNPRHKITKRGQNVTFRCDPISEHNRLYWYRQTLGQGPEFLTYFQNEAQLEKSRLLSDRFSAERPKGSFSTLEIQRTEQGDSAMYLCASSSGTGGNRGNTGELFFGEGSRLTVL.

The chain is built from TRBV11-3 and TRBJ2-3; the D gene is possibly TRBD2 (5 bases). Germline CDR1 reads SGHNT; CDR2 reads YENEEA. The CDR3 contains 14 residues. V lost 4 bases and J lost 0, with 8 bases in between. The CDR3 nucleotides are TGTGCCAGCAGCTCGGGATCCAGCACAGATACGCAGTATTTT. Translating gives CASSSGSSTDTQYF.

The chain couples TRBV19 to TRBJ1-2; TRBD1 matches at 9 bases. This CDR3 is 16 amino acids long. Unmatched junction bases numbered 9, after V lost 3 bases and J lost 4 bases. Germline V gene data show CDR1 as LNHDA and CDR2 as SQIVND (reference sequence). The CDR3 sequence is CASSMVTGGLLYGYTF. The CDR3 coding sequence is TGTGCCAGTAGTATGGTGACAGGGGGTCTTCTCTATGGCTACACCTTC. Drawing the rest from reference TRBV19 and TRBJ1-2, the complete variable domain is DGGITQSPKYLFRKEGQNVTLSCEQNLNHDAMYWYRQDPGQGLRLIYYSQIVNDFQKGDIAEGYSVSREKKESFPLTVTSAQKNPTAFYLCASSMVTGGLLYGYTFGSGTRLTVV.

The chain recombines TRBV7-3 with TRBJ2-1; 11 nucleotides line up with TRBD2. J was trimmed by 7 bases and V by 5 bases; bases with no gene match: 10. Germline V gives CDR1 SGHTA, CDR2 FQGTGA. This CDR3 is built from 16 residues. The CDR3 protein is CASSLDGTSGTNEQFF. The CDR3 DNA sequence: TGTGCCAGCAGCCTTGATGGGACTAGCGGCACTAATGAGCAGTTCTTC.

V is TRBV30 and J is TRBJ2-5; 8 bases agree with TRBD2. The germline CDR1 and CDR2 sequences are GTSNPN and SVGIG (reference sequence). The V segment lost 3 bases and the J segment 5 bases; nucleotides outside the gene matches: 8. This CDR3 is 14 amino acids long. The CDR3 spells CAWSSGGAGETQYF. The CDR3 DNA reads as TGTGCCTGGAGCTCCGGGGGGGCAGGGGAGACCCAGTACTTC. Variable domain in full (rest from reference TRBV30 and TRBJ2-5): SQTIHQWPATLVQPVGSPLSLECTVEGTSNPNLYWYRQAAGRGLQLLFYSVGIGQISSEVPQNLSASRPQDRQFILSSKKLLLSDSGFYLCAWSSGGAGETQYFGPGTRLLVL.

J is TRBJ2-1 and V is TRBV28; 8 bases match TRBD2. The CDR3 is made up of 14 amino acids. J was trimmed by 4 bases and V by 4 bases; bases with no gene match: 3. In germline, CDR1 is MDHEN, CDR2 SYDVKM. CDR3 residues: CASSSGGNYNEQFF. The CDR3 region has the DNA TGTGCCAGCAGTTCGGGGGGGAATTACAATGAGCAGTTCTTC.

The chain uses TRBV30 and TRBJ2-7, with D perhaps TRBD2 (6 bases). Trimming pared 3 bases from V and 7 bases from J, leaving 13 bases between. The CDR3 extends over 12 amino acids. Germline lookup yields CDR1 GTSNPN and CDR2 SVGIG (reference sequence). CDR3 protein: CAWSSSAWEQYF. DNA for the CDR3: TGTGCCTGGAGCTCTAGCGCCTGGGAGCAGTACTTC.

The genes are TRBV11-3 and TRBJ2-2; D remains unclear. This CDR3 comprises 14 residues. The germline V gene has CDR1 SGHNT and CDR2 YENEEA. Trimming removed 4 bases from V and 3 bases from J, with 9 bases in between. This chain's CDR3 is CASSSRKDTGELFF. The DNA of the CDR3 is TGTGCCAGCAGCTCCAGAAAAGACACCGGGGAGCTGTTTTTT. Full variable domain (outside the CDR3, taken from reference TRBV11-3 and TRBJ2-2): EAGVVQSPRYKIIEKKQPVAFWCNPISGHNTLYWYLQNLGQGPELLIRYENEEAVDDSQLPKDRFSAERLKGVDSTLKIQPAELGDSAVYLCASSSRKDTGELFFGEGSRLTVL.

The chain employs TRBV25-1 and TRBJ1-1; 12 bases fit TRBD1. CDR3 size: 13 residues. The V and J ends lost 8 bases and 6 bases, in that order; junction bases with no gene match: 4. CDR1 is MGHDK, CDR2 SYGVNS, per germline. The CDR3 sequence: CASGTGGYSEAFF. CDR3 bases: TGTGCCAGCGGGACAGGGGGCTACTCTGAAGCTTTCTTT.

The count of this clone is one. The V call is TRBV5-6, the J call TRBJ1-2; 9 bases map to TRBD1. Germline lookup yields CDR1 SGHDT and CDR2 YYEEEE. The CDR3 runs to 15 residues. The ends lost 4 bases at V and 8 bases at J; junction bases unmatched: 12. The CDR3 sequence: CASSAYPGQGTGYTF. CDR3 nucleotides: TGTGCCAGCAGCGCGTACCCGGGACAGGGTACGGGCTACACCTTC.

This rearrangement joins TRBV10-3 to TRBJ2-3; 8 bases are a match to TRBD2. This CDR3 is built from 14 residues. The V segment lost 4 bases and the J segment 6 bases; nucleotides outside the gene matches: 6. Germline-derived CDR1 and CDR2 are ENHRY and SYGVKD. In DNA form, the CDR3 reads TGTGCCATCAGTGTTCGGGAGGGCCGGGATACGCAGTATTTT. Its translation: CAISVREGRDTQYF.

V usage is TRBV6-4 and J usage is TRBJ1-1; 8 bases match TRBD1. V trimming: 6 bases; J trimming: 8 bases; junction bases outside the gene matches: 8. Looked up from germline, CDR1 is MRHNA and CDR2 is SNTAGT. This CDR3 is 13 amino acids long. The CDR3 region has the DNA TGTGCCAGCAGAAGAGACAGGGGAGGCGAAGCTTTCTTT. Its translation: CASRRDRGGEAFF.

V and J are TRBV2 and TRBJ2-1; 7 positions match TRBD1. The CDR3 has 12 amino acids. With 9 bases clipped from V and 4 bases from J, the junction kept 3 bases outside the gene matches. The germline V gene has CDR1 SNHLY and CDR2 FYNNEI. The CDR3 DNA sequence: TGTGCCAGTGGGACAGTATACAATGAGCAGTTCTTC. It encodes CASGTVYNEQFF.

The genes are TRBV5-5 and TRBJ2-5; 7 bases are a match to TRBD1. The CDR3 covers 15 residues. V lost 0 bases and J lost 1; bases outside the gene matches: 3. Germline CDR1 and CDR2: SGHKS and YYEKEE (reference sequence). The CDR3: CASSLEGTVQETQYF. CDR3 nucleotide sequence: TGTGCCAGCAGCTTGGAAGGGACAGTCCAAGAGACCCAGTACTTC.

This sequence joins TRBV6-5 and TRBJ2-7; D is uncertain. The CDR3 contains 12 residues. V lost 6 bases, J lost 3 bases, and 9 bases lay in between. Germline values: CDR1 MNHEY, CDR2 SVGAGI. The CDR3 DNA follows: TGTGCCAGCAGCCACGGGTACTACGAGCAGTACTTC. Its translation: CASSHGYYEQYF.

The chain is built from TRBV6-5 and TRBJ2-3; the D gene is possibly TRBD1 (5 bases). Germline values: CDR1 MNHEY, CDR2 SVGAGI. CDR3 length: 15 residues. The V gene lost 6 bases and the J gene lost 0 bases, with 13 bases spanning the gap. CDR3 nucleotide sequence: TGTGCCAGCAGCCGACAGTTTACTAGCACAGATACGCAGTATTTT. Its translation is CASSRQFTSTDTQYF.